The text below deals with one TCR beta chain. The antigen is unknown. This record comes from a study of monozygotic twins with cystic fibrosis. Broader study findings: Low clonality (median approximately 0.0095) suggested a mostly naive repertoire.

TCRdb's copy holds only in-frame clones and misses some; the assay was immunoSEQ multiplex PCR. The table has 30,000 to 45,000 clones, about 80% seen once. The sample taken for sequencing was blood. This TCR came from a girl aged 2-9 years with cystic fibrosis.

The DNA of the CDR3 is TGCGCCAGCAGCCGGGAATCTAACTATGGCTACACCTTC. As protein: CASSRESNYGYTF. The gene calls are TRBV4-3 and TRBJ1-2; D call uncertain. Per germline, CDR1 LGHNA and CDR2 YSLEER. CDR3 length: 13 amino acids. V was shortened by 4 bases and J by 0 bases, with 6 bases between the two germline ends.